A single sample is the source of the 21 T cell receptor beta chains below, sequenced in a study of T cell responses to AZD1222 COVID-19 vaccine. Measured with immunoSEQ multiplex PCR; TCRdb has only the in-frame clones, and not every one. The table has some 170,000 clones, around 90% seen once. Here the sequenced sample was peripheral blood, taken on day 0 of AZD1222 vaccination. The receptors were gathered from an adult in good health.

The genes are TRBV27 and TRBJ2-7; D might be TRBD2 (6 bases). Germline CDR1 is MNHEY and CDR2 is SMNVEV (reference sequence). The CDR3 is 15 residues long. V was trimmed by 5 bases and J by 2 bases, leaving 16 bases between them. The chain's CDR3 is CASSPGWRDAYEQYF. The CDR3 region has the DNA TGTGCCAGCAGTCCGGGGTGGCGGGATGCCTACGAGCAGTACTTC.

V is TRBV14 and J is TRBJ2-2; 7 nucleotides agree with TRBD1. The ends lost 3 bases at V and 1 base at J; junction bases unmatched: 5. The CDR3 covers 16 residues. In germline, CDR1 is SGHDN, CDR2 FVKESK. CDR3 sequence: CASSQYQGVNTGELFF. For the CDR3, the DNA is TGTGCCAGCAGCCAGTACCAGGGGGTGAACACCGGGGAGCTGTTTTTT.

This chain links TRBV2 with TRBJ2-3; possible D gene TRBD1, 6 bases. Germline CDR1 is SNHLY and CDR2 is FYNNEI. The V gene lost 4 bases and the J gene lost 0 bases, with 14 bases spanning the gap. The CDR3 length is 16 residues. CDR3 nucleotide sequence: TGTGCCAGCAGTGGAATGGGCAGGGGAAGCACAGATACGCAGTATTTT. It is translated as CASSGMGRGSTDTQYF. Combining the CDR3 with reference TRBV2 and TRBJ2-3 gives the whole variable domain EPEVTQTPSHQVTQMGQEVILRCVPISNHLYFYWYRQILGQKVEFLVSFYNNEISEKSEIFDDQFSVERPDGSNFTLKIRSTKLEDSAMYFCASSGMGRGSTDTQYFGPGTRLTVL.

The CDR3 region has the DNA TGTGCCAGCAGCTTAATAATCACGGACAGCGCGAACACTGAAGCTTTCTTT. It codes for CASSLIITDSANTEAFF. The chain joins TRBV7-2 to TRBJ1-1; D is perhaps TRBD1 (6 bases). Germline assignment: CDR1 SGHTA and CDR2 FQGNSA. The CDR3 is 17 residues long. V lost 2 bases and J lost 1, with 17 bases in between.

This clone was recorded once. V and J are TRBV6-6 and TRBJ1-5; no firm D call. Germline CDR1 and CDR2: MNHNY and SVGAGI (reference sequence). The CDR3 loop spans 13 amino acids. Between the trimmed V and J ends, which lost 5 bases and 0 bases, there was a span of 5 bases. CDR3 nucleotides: TGTGCCAGCAGTCTTAATAGCAATCAGCCCCAGCATTTT. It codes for CASSLNSNQPQHF.

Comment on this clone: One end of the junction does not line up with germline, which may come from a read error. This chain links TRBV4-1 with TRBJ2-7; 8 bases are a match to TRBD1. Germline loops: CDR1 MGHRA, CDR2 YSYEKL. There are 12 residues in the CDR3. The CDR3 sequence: CASSTGGTGENF. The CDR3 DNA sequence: TGCGCCAGCAGCACCGGCGGGACAGGTGAGAACTTC.

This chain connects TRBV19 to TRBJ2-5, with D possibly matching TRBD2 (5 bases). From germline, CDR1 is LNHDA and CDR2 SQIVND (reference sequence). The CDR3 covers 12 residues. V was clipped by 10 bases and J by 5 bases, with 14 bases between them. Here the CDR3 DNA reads TGTGCCACTGGCCCCACGGGGGAGACCCAGTACTTC. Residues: CATGPTGETQYF. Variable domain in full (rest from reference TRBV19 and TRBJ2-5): DGGITQSPKYLFRKEGQNVTLSCEQNLNHDAMYWYRQDPGQGLRLIYYSQIVNDFQKGDIAEGYSVSREKKESFPLTVTSAQKNPTAFYLCATGPTGETQYFGPGTRLLVL.

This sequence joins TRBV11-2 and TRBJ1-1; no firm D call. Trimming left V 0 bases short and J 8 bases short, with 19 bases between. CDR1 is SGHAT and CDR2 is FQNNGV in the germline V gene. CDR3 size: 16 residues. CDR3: CASSLEIGFLQREAFF. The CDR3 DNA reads TGTGCCAGCAGCTTAGAGATTGGCTTTCTCCAACGGGAAGCTTTCTTT.

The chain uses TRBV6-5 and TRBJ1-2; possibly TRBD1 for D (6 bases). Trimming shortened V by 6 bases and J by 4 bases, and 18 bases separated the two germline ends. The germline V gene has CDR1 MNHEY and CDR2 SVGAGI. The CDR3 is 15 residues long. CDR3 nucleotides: TGTGCCAGCAGGAAGGACAGCGCCACTATCTATGGCTACACCTTC. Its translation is CASRKDSATIYGYTF.

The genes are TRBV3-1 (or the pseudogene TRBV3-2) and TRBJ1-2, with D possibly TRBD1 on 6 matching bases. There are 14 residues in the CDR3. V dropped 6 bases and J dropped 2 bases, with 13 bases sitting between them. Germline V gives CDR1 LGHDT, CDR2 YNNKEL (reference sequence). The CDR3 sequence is CASSRIDRNYGYTF. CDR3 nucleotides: TGTGCCAGCAGTCGAATCGACAGGAACTATGGCTACACCTTC.

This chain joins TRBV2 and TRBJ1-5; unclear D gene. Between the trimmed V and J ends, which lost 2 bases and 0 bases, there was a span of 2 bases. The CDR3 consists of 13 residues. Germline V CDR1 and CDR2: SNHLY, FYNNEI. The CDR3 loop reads CASSEHSNQPQHF. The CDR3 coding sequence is TGTGCCAGCAGTGAACATAGCAATCAGCCCCAGCATTTT. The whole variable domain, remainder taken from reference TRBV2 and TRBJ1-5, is EPEVTQTPSHQVTQMGQEVILRCVPISNHLYFYWYRQILGQKVEFLVSFYNNEISEKSEIFDDQFSVERPDGSNFTLKIRSTKLEDSAMYFCASSEHSNQPQHFGDGTRLSIL.

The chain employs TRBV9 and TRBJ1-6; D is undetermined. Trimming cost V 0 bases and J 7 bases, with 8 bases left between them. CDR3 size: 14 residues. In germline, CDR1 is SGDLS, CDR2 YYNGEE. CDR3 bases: TGTGCCAGCAGCGTAGATCAGACAAATTCACCCCTCCACTTT. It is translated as CASSVDQTNSPLHF.

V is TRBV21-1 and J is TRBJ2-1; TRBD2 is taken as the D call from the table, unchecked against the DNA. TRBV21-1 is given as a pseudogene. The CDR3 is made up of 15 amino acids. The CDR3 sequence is CASSTTSASYNEQFF. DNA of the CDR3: TGTGCCAGCAGCACGACTAGCGCGTCCTACAATGAGCAGTTCTTC.

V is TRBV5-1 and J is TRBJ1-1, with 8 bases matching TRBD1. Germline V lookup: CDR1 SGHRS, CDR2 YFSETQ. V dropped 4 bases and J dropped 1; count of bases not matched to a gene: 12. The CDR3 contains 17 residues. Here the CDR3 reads CASSPIRGRIENTEAFF. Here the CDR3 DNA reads TGCGCCAGCAGCCCAATCAGGGGGCGAATAGAGAACACTGAAGCTTTCTTT.

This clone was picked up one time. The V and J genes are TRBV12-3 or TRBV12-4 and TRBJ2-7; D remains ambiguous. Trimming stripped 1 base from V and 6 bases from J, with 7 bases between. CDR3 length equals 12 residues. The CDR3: CASSLVASEQYF. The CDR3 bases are TGTGCCAGCAGTTTAGTAGCAAGCGAGCAGTACTTC.

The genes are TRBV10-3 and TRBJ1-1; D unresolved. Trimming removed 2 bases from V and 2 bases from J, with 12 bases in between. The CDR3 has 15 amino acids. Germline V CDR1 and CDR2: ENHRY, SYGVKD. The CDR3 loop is CAISEPYGLNTEAFF. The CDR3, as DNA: TGTGCCATCAGTGAGCCGTATGGGTTAAACACTGAAGCTTTCTTT.

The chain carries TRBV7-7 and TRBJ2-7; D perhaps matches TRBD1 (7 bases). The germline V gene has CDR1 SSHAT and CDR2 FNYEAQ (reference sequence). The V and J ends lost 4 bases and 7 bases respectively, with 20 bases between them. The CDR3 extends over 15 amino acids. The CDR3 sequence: CASSYTRRGLEEQYF. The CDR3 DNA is TGTGCCAGCAGCTACACGAGGAGGGGGCTAGAAGAGCAGTACTTC.

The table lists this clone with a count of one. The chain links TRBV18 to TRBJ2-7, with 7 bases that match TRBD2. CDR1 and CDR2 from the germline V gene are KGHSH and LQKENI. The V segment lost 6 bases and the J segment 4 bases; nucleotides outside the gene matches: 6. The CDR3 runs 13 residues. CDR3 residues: CASSLADLYEQYF. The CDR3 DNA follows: TGTGCCAGCTCCCTAGCGGACCTATACGAGCAGTACTTC.

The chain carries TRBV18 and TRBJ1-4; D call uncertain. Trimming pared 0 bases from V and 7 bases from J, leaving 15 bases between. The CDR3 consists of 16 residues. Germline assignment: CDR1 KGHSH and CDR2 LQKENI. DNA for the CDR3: TGTGCCAGCTCACCACCAAATCGGGAGCGGGGTGAAAAACTGTTTTTT. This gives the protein CASSPPNRERGEKLFF.

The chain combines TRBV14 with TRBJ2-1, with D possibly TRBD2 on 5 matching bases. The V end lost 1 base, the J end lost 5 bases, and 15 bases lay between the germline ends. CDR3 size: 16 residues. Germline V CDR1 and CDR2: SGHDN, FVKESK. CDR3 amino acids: CASSQALTGGNNEQFF. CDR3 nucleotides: TGTGCCAGCAGCCAAGCCCTAACCGGAGGAAACAATGAGCAGTTCTTC. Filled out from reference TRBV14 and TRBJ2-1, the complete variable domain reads EAGVTQFPSHSVIEKGQTVTLRCDPISGHDNLYWYRRVMGKEIKFLLHFVKESKQDESGMPNNRFLAERTGGTYSTLKVQPAELEDSGVYFCASSQALTGGNNEQFFGPGTRLTVL.

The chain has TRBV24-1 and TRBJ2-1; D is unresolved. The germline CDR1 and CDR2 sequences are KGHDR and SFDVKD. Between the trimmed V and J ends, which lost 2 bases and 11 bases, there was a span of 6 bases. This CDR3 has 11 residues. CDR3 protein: CATSDSRKQFF. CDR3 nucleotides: TGTGCCACCAGTGATTCTCGAAAGCAGTTCTTC.